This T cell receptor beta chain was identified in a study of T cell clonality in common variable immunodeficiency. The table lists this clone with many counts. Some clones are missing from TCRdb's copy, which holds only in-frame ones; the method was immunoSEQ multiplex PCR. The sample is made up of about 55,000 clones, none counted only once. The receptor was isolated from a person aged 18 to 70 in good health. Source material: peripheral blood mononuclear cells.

CDR3 bases read: TGTGCCATCAGTGAAGGACAGGGTAACAACGTA. It encodes CAISEGQGNNV. The full CDR3 protein reads CAISEGQGNNVLFF. V and J are TRBV10-3 and TRBJ1-4; 8 nucleotides agree with TRBD1. Read sequence stops 3 residues before the CDR3 end, and the germline J gene provides the missing end. The CDR3 runs 14 residues. Germline lookup yields CDR1 ENHRY and CDR2 SYGVKD.